The 15 T cell receptor beta chains below come from one sample, sequenced in a study of blood T cell repertoires in COVID-19. Measured with immunoSEQ multiplex PCR; TCRdb has only the in-frame clones, and not every one. The data hold about 270,000 clones, with just under 90% observed a single time. The specimen sequenced was PBMCs or T cells enriched from blood (not recorded which). These receptors originate from a woman aged 30 to 39 with acute COVID-19.

The chain carries TRBV27 and TRBJ1-5, with 9 bases identical to TRBD1. The CDR3 runs to 16 residues. Germline-derived CDR1 and CDR2 are MNHEY and SMNVEV (reference sequence). The V and J ends lost 5 bases and 0 bases, in that order; junction bases with no gene match: 5. The DNA of the CDR3 is TGTGCCAGCAGTCCTTGGACAGGGGATAGCAATCAGCCCCAGCATTTT. It translates to CASSPWTGDSNQPQHF.

The genes are TRBV12-5 and TRBJ2-1; D is perhaps TRBD1 (6 bases). CDR3 length equals 12 residues. The V end lost 8 bases, the J end lost 4 bases, and 9 bases lay between the germline ends. CDR1 and CDR2 (germline): LGHNT, FRNRAP. In nucleotides, the CDR3 is TGTGCTAGTAGCGGACAGTACAATGAGCAGTTCTTC. This encodes CASSGQYNEQFF.

The chain employs TRBV7-3 and TRBJ2-7; TRBD2 matches 7 bases. In germline, CDR1 is SGHTA, CDR2 FQGTGA. The J segment lost 6 bases and the V segment lost 2 bases, leaving 4 bases of the junction unmatched. The CDR3 has 13 amino acids. For the CDR3, the DNA is TGTGCCAGCAGCTTAGGACTAGGTCGCGAGCAGTACTTC. Translation: CASSLGLGREQYF.

The chain joins TRBV27 to TRBJ2-5; the D gene is possibly TRBD2 (7 bases). Trimming took 5 bases from V and 1 from J, leaving 8 bases between them. The CDR3 loop spans 13 amino acids. Per germline, CDR1 MNHEY and CDR2 SMNVEV (reference sequence). The CDR3 DNA sequence: TGTGCCAGCAGTAGGGGGGGCCAAGAGACCCAGTACTTC. It specifies CASSRGGQETQYF.

The genes are TRBV12-3 or TRBV12-4 and TRBJ1-1, with D possibly matching TRBD1 (5 bases). V lost 4 bases, J lost 7 bases, and 13 bases lay in between. The length of the CDR3 is 13 residues. CDR3 sequence (DNA): TGTGCCAGCAGTTGGGACTTCGAAATTGAAGCTTTCTTT. This sequence encodes CASSWDFEIEAFF.

This clone appeared a few times. The V gene is TRBV29-1, the J gene TRBJ2-7; 11 positions match TRBD2. V lost 4 bases and J lost 4; bases outside the gene matches: 6. The CDR3 is 14 residues long. The germline V gene encodes CDR1 SQVTM and CDR2 ANQGSEA. The CDR3 protein is CSVVSGRDLYEQYF. The CDR3 DNA reads TGCAGCGTTGTTAGCGGGAGGGACTTGTACGAGCAGTACTTC.

The chain links TRBV30 to TRBJ2-7; tentative D call: TRBD2 (5 bases). The CDR3 covers 13 residues. Between the trimmed V and J ends, which lost 3 bases and 2 bases, there was a span of 11 bases. Germline V lookup: CDR1 GTSNPN, CDR2 SVGIG (reference sequence). CDR3 region: CAWSHVGAYEQYF. CDR3 DNA sequence: TGTGCCTGGAGCCATGTCGGGGCCTACGAGCAGTACTTC.

The CDR3 region is CASSRGLADNEQFF. The CDR3 coding sequence is TGTGCCAGTAGTCGTGGACTAGCGGACAATGAGCAGTTCTTC. This chain uses TRBV19 with TRBJ2-1, with 10 bases identical to TRBD2. V shed 5 bases, J shed 5 bases, and the junction held 3 bases outside the gene matches. Germline CDR1 reads LNHDA; CDR2 reads SQIVND (reference sequence). CDR3 length: 14 residues.

This chain uses TRBV6-4 with TRBJ2-2; D is unresolved. V gave up 2 bases and J gave up 13 bases, with 14 bases separating them. This CDR3 contains 13 residues. Germline CDR1 MRHNA, CDR2 SNTAGT. CDR3 residues: CASSDPPAPGLFF. The CDR3, as DNA: TGTGCCAGCAGTGACCCCCCGGCCCCAGGGCTGTTTTTT.

J is TRBJ2-1 and V is TRBV5-4; 11 nucleotides agree with TRBD2. With V trimmed by 4 bases and J by 8 bases, 8 bases remained unmatched. The CDR3 has 15 amino acids. Germline assignment: CDR1 SGHNT and CDR2 YYREEE (reference sequence). The CDR3 protein is CASSSTSGRAHEQFF. DNA for the CDR3: TGTGCCAGCAGCAGTACTAGCGGGAGAGCCCATGAGCAGTTCTTC.

The genes are TRBV6-5 and TRBJ1-6; perhaps TRBD1 as D (5 bases). CDR3 length: 14 residues. Trimming removed 2 bases from V and 7 bases from J, with 9 bases in between. Germline lookup yields CDR1 MNHEY and CDR2 SVGAGI. DNA of the CDR3: TGTGCCAGCAGTTACCAGGGCGTGAATTCACCCCTCCACTTT. Its protein product is CASSYQGVNSPLHF.

The J gene is TRBJ1-2, the V gene TRBV11-2, with 7 nucleotides matching TRBD1. This CDR3 is 15 amino acids long. Germline V gene data show CDR1 as SGHAT and CDR2 as FQNNGV. Germline trimming cut 3 bases from V and 4 bases from J; bases unmatched to any gene: 8. The CDR3 spells CASSLTGTVLYGYTF. CDR3 DNA sequence: TGTGCCAGCAGCTTGACCGGGACAGTGCTCTATGGCTACACCTTC.

The count of this clone is one. The chain carries TRBV2 and TRBJ2-7, with D possibly matching TRBD1 (6 bases). V dropped 6 bases and J dropped 3 bases, with 12 bases sitting between them. CDR1 and CDR2 from the germline V gene are SNHLY and FYNNEI. This CDR3 spans 13 amino acids. CDR3 bases: TGTGCCAGCAGGGACAGCCTGATCTACGAGCAGTACTTC. The encoded protein is CASRDSLIYEQYF.

The chain is built from TRBV30 and TRBJ1-3; D perhaps matches TRBD1 (6 bases). This CDR3 has 14 residues. Trimming left V 8 bases short and J 0 bases short, with 14 bases between. Germline CDR1 is GTSNPN and CDR2 is SVGIG (reference sequence). Here the CDR3 DNA reads TGTGCCGGGGGGGCAGACACCTCTGGAAACACCATATATTTT. Amino acids: CAGGADTSGNTIYF.

The rearrangement joins TRBV4-1 to TRBJ2-5; 10 nucleotides line up with TRBD2. After removal of 3 bases from V and 1 base from J, the junction contained 8 bases not matched to a gene. This CDR3 contains 17 residues. Germline CDR1 and CDR2: MGHRA and YSYEKL. The CDR3 DNA follows: TGCGCCAGCAGCCAGAGCGGACTAGCGGTCCGCCAAGAGACCCAGTACTTC. This translates into CASSQSGLAVRQETQYF.